This T cell receptor beta chain was identified in a study of T-cell memory formation after mild COVID-19. TCRdb re-called the 5' RACE reads through MiXCR, storing one row per CDR3 protein. The sample lists around 220,000 distinct CDR3 sequences, over 15% seen once, with 3.5% to 4% in the top ten. Trimming took 3 bases from V and 7 from J, leaving 12 bases between them. CDR1 is KGHSH, CDR2 LQKENI, per germline. This CDR3 is built from 13 residues. Only a few counts were recorded for this clonotype. The chain couples TRBV18 to TRBJ1-2; tentative D call: TRBD1 (5 bases). The specimen was PBMCs or a T cell subset sorted from them (not recorded which). The source of this sequence is a man younger than 30 who had mild COVID-19 (a few samples of this study predate the infection). Cell type and time point are not known. The CDR3 is CASSPVGQGGYTF. Written as DNA, the CDR3 is TGTGCCAGCTCACCGGTCGGACAAGGTGGCTACACCTTC.